This TCR beta chain was obtained from a study of blood T cell repertoires in COVID-19. Data came from immunoSEQ multiplex PCR; TCRdb stores just in-frame clones and leaves some out. The sample includes fewer than 350,000 clones, roughly 85% of them seen just once. Input material: PBMCs or T cells enriched from blood (not recorded which). The receptor was derived from a woman in her forties or fifties who had recovered from COVID-19.

CDR3 in amino acids: CASSPRTGIVGELFF. The CDR3 coding sequence is TGTGCCAGCAGCCCCCGGACAGGGATAGTCGGGGAGCTGTTTTTT. The chain joins TRBV3-1 (or the pseudogene TRBV3-2) to TRBJ2-2; 8 positions agree with TRBD1. This CDR3 has 15 residues. CDR1 and CDR2 from the germline V gene are LGHDT and YNNKEL (reference sequence). Losses at the gene ends were 4 bases for V and 7 bases for J; bases not matched to a gene: 8.